This T cell receptor beta chain was sequenced during a study of blood T cell repertoires in COVID-19. Study context: Donors in the United States, Italy and Spain gave samples during acute or convalescent COVID-19.

Germline V lookup: CDR1 MGHRA, CDR2 YSYEKL. V shed 3 bases, J shed 5 bases, and the junction held 4 bases outside the gene matches. The CDR3 runs 15 residues. The assay was immunoSEQ multiplex PCR, and TCRdb's table has in-frame clones only and misses some. The sample yields around 250,000 clones, approximately 78% seen once. This chain uses TRBV4-1 with TRBJ1-4; TRBD1 aligns across 9 bases. Sequenced sample: peripheral blood. The TCR was taken from a woman aged 18-29 years with acute or convalescent COVID-19. CDR3 loop: CASSQTGTGNEKLFF. In DNA form, the CDR3 reads TGCGCCAGCAGCCAGACCGGGACAGGGAATGAAAAACTGTTTTTT.